These T cell receptor beta chains were read from a single sample in a study of control samples from healthy donors and cancer patients. Only in-frame clones appear in the TCRdb table, and some are missing; sequencing was by immunoSEQ multiplex PCR. The sample shows fewer than 200,000 clones, 70% to 90% of them seen only once. Sequencing was carried out using blood. Receptors were obtained from a man aged 25-45 years in good health. The CDR3 runs from the conserved cysteine through the conserved F or W. A D gene is named only where the DNA matches it firmly. Rows may omit the clone size; those that give it use once, few, many or a size class.

D gene: .
V gene: TRBV5-1
clone size: once
J gene: TRBJ1-1
CDR3 DNA: TGCGCCAGCAGCTTGGACGGTTCAGAGGAAGCTTTCTTT
CDR3 protein: CASSLDGSEEAFF

D gene: TRBD1
V gene: TRBV5-6
clone size: .
J gene: TRBJ2-2
CDR3 DNA: TGTGCCAGCAGCTCCCCCGGGACAGATCCCACCGGGGAGCTGTTTTTT
CDR3 protein: CASSSPGTDPTGELFF

D gene: .
V gene: TRBV6-2/TRBV6-3
clone size: .
J gene: TRBJ2-1
CDR3 DNA: TGTGCCAGCACCCCCAGGTGGAGGTACAATGAGCAGTTCTTC
CDR3 protein: CASTPRWRYNEQFF

D gene: .
V gene: TRBV5-8
clone size: .
J gene: TRBJ1-4
CDR3 DNA: TGTGCCAGCAGCCTGGACGGAGAAAAACTGTTTTTT
CDR3 protein: CASSLDGEKLFF

D gene: TRBD1
V gene: TRBV3-1/TRBV3-2
clone size: .
J gene: TRBJ1-3
CDR3 DNA: TGTGCCAGCACCCAGGGGGACACCCAAAACACCATATATTTT
CDR3 protein: CASTQGDTQNTIYF

D gene: .
V gene: TRBV5-1
clone size: .
J gene: TRBJ2-7
CDR3 DNA: TGCGCCAACTCGGGGGTATACTACGAGCAGTACTTC
CDR3 protein: CANSGVYYEQYF

D gene: .
V gene: TRBV5-4
clone size: .
J gene: TRBJ2-1
CDR3 DNA: TGTGCCAGCACCCTTGGGACACAACCCCATGAGCAGTTCTTC
CDR3 protein: CASTLGTQPHEQFF

D gene: .
V gene: TRBV27
clone size: .
J gene: TRBJ2-7
CDR3 DNA: TGTGCCAGCAGTTTATACGAACCCCCCTACGAGCAGTACTTC
CDR3 protein: CASSLYEPPYEQYF

D gene: .
V gene: TRBV7-2
clone size: once
J gene: TRBJ2-3
CDR3 DNA: TGTGCCAGCAGCTTAGCGCCGGGGGGCCACCCACCCTGCACAGATACGCAGTATTTT
CDR3 protein: CASSLAPGGHPPCTDTQYF

D gene: .
V gene: TRBV11-3
clone size: once
J gene: TRBJ1-3
CDR3 DNA: TGTGCCAGCAGCTTGTCCGAGGTAGGAAACACCATATATTTT
CDR3 protein: CASSLSEVGNTIYF

D gene: .
V gene: TRBV6-5
clone size: .
J gene: TRBJ2-7
CDR3 DNA: TGTGCCAGCAGGGAGTGGGGGGCCACCTACGAGCAGTACTTC
CDR3 protein: CASREWGATYEQYF

D gene: TRBD1
V gene: TRBV28
clone size: .
J gene: TRBJ1-2
CDR3 DNA: TGTGCCAGCATTCCCGGGACAGGGAACTATGGCTACACCTTC
CDR3 protein: CASIPGTGNYGYTF

D gene: .
V gene: TRBV5-1
clone size: .
J gene: TRBJ2-1
CDR3 DNA: TGCGCCAGCAGCTTGGGAGGGGAACCCTACAATGAGCAGTTCTTC
CDR3 protein: CASSLGGEPYNEQFF

D gene: .
V gene: TRBV6-4
clone size: .
J gene: TRBJ2-1
CDR3 DNA: TGTGCCAGCAGTCCACAGGGTATAGGGAACAATGAGCAGTTCTTC
CDR3 protein: CASSPQGIGNNEQFF

D gene: TRBD2
V gene: TRBV19
clone size: .
J gene: TRBJ2-2
CDR3 DNA: TGTGCCAGTAGTTTCGGGACTATCACCGGGGAGCTGTTTTTT
CDR3 protein: CASSFGTITGELFF

D gene: TRBD1
V gene: TRBV4-2
clone size: .
J gene: TRBJ2-3
CDR3 DNA: TGTGCCAGCAGCCAGACAGGGGCCACAGATACGCAGTATTTT
CDR3 protein: CASSQTGATDTQYF

D gene: .
V gene: TRBV7-9
clone size: .
J gene: TRBJ1-2
CDR3 DNA: TGTGCCAGCAGCCTTGACGGACAAGAAGCTAACTATGGCTACACCTTC
CDR3 protein: CASSLDGQEANYGYTF

D gene: .
V gene: TRBV19
clone size: once
J gene: TRBJ2-5
CDR3 DNA: TGTGCCAGTAGTATAGTGGGGTCACTGCAAGAGACCCAGTACTTC
CDR3 protein: CASSIVGSLQETQYF

D gene: TRBD1
V gene: TRBV7-9
clone size: .
J gene: TRBJ2-2
CDR3 DNA: TGTGCCAGCAGCCCCGGGACAGGGAATACCGGGGAGCTGTTTTTT
CDR3 protein: CASSPGTGNTGELFF

D gene: TRBD1
V gene: TRBV10-3
clone size: .
J gene: TRBJ2-1
CDR3 DNA: TGTGCCATCAGCGGGACAGGGTCCTACAATGAGCAGTTCTTC
CDR3 protein: CAISGTGSYNEQFF

D gene: .
V gene: TRBV4-1
clone size: .
J gene: TRBJ1-1
CDR3 DNA: TGCGCCAGCACCGGGAGTTACACTGAAGCTTTCTTT
CDR3 protein: CASTGSYTEAFF

D gene: .
V gene: TRBV6-5
clone size: once
J gene: TRBJ2-1
CDR3 DNA: TGTGCCAGCAGCCCCCCGGAGGGGGCAAGTGAGCAGTTCTTC
CDR3 protein: CASSPPEGASEQFF

D gene: .
V gene: TRBV7-9
clone size: once
J gene: TRBJ2-2
CDR3 DNA: TGTGCCAGCAGCTTATATAGGGTTACTAACACCGGGGAGCTGTTTTTT
CDR3 protein: CASSLYRVTNTGELFF

D gene: .
V gene: TRBV19
clone size: .
J gene: TRBJ1-2
CDR3 DNA: TGTGCCAGTAGTCCACTGCCGGGATCCTATGGCTACACCTTC
CDR3 protein: CASSPLPGSYGYTF

D gene: .
V gene: TRBV11-2
clone size: .
J gene: TRBJ2-1
CDR3 DNA: TGTGCCAGCAGCTTTAACTTTTACAATGAGCAGTTCTTC
CDR3 protein: CASSFNFYNEQFF

D gene: TRBD1
V gene: TRBV12-3/TRBV12-4
clone size: .
J gene: TRBJ2-7
CDR3 DNA: TGTGCCAGCACGGGACAGGGTAGCTACGAGCAGTACTTC
CDR3 protein: CASTGQGSYEQYF

D gene: .
V gene: TRBV6-5
clone size: .
J gene: TRBJ2-2
CDR3 DNA: TGTGCCAGCGGGTATAGTCGGGGGAACACCGGGGAGCTGTTTTTT
CDR3 protein: CASGYSRGNTGELFF

D gene: .
V gene: TRBV6-1
clone size: .
J gene: TRBJ2-3
CDR3 DNA: TGTGCCAGCAGTGAAGGGTCAGATACGCAGTATTTT
CDR3 protein: CASSEGSDTQYF

D gene: .
V gene: TRBV28
clone size: .
J gene: TRBJ1-1
CDR3 DNA: TGTGCCAGCGGAACAGTCAATTCGAACACTGAAGCTTTCTTT
CDR3 protein: CASGTVNSNTEAFF

D gene: .
V gene: TRBV24-1
clone size: .
J gene: TRBJ2-1
CDR3 DNA: TGTGCCACCAGTGATTTGCAGGCGGGGAACTACAATGAGCAGTTCTTC
CDR3 protein: CATSDLQAGNYNEQFF

D gene: TRBD1
V gene: TRBV2
clone size: .
J gene: TRBJ1-5
CDR3 DNA: TGTGCCAGCAGTACGACAGGGTATAGCAATCAGCCCCAGCATTTT
CDR3 protein: CASSTTGYSNQPQHF

D gene: .
V gene: TRBV4-1
clone size: .
J gene: TRBJ1-1
CDR3 DNA: TGCGCCAGCAGCCGCGAACGGGACACTGAAGCTTTCTTT
CDR3 protein: CASSRERDTEAFF

D gene: .
V gene: TRBV9
clone size: .
J gene: TRBJ2-1
CDR3 DNA: TGTGCCAGCAGCGTTGGGGGAGGTCCCTACAATGAGCAGTTCTTC
CDR3 protein: CASSVGGGPYNEQFF

D gene: .
V gene: TRBV19
clone size: .
J gene: TRBJ1-2
CDR3 DNA: TGTGCCAGTAGTATCTGGAGTGCCCCTTCCGCATATGGCTACACCTTC
CDR3 protein: CASSIWSAPSAYGYTF

D gene: .
V gene: TRBV9
clone size: .
J gene: TRBJ1-1
CDR3 DNA: TGTGCCAGCAGCCGTCCGGGGCGGGACACTGAAGCTTTCTTT
CDR3 protein: CASSRPGRDTEAFF

D gene: .
V gene: TRBV7-2
clone size: .
J gene: TRBJ2-3
CDR3 DNA: TGTGCCAGCAGCTTTGCCGGCGAAGATACGCAGTATTTT
CDR3 protein: CASSFAGEDTQYF

D gene: .
V gene: TRBV5-6
clone size: .
J gene: TRBJ2-2
CDR3 DNA: TGTGCCAGCAGCTTTAACGGGGGCGGAAGGACCGGGGAGCTGTTTTTT
CDR3 protein: CASSFNGGGRTGELFF

D gene: TRBD2
V gene: TRBV12-5
clone size: once
J gene: TRBJ2-1
CDR3 DNA: TGTGCTAGTGGGTCACTCGGGGGGGCCTACAATGAGCAGTTCTTC
CDR3 protein: CASGSLGGAYNEQFF

D gene: .
V gene: TRBV5-1
clone size: .
J gene: TRBJ2-2
CDR3 DNA: TGCGCCAGCAGGCCGAACACCGGGGAGCTGTTTTTT
CDR3 protein: CASRPNTGELFF

D gene: .
V gene: TRBV3-1/TRBV3-2
clone size: .
J gene: TRBJ1-2
CDR3 DNA: TGTGCCACCAGAGGTGCAGACCTCTATGGCTACACCTTC
CDR3 protein: CATRGADLYGYTF

D gene: .
V gene: TRBV27
clone size: .
J gene: TRBJ1-2
CDR3 DNA: TGTGCCAGCAGTTCCTTACAGGGAGCGGATGGCTACACCTTC
CDR3 protein: CASSSLQGADGYTF

D gene: .
V gene: TRBV4-3
clone size: .
J gene: TRBJ2-1
CDR3 DNA: TGCGCCAGCAGCCAAGATTGGCGGGTTTCGAATGAGCAGTTCTTC
CDR3 protein: CASSQDWRVSNEQFF

D gene: .
V gene: TRBV5-6
clone size: .
J gene: TRBJ1-1
CDR3 DNA: TGTGCCAGCAGCTTAAAAGGAGGGACTGAAGCTTTCTTT
CDR3 protein: CASSLKGGTEAFF

D gene: TRBD1
V gene: TRBV9
clone size: .
J gene: TRBJ2-3
CDR3 DNA: TGTGCCAGCAGCCCAGGGGGCGACAGCACAGATACGCAGTATTTT
CDR3 protein: CASSPGGDSTDTQYF

D gene: .
V gene: TRBV28
clone size: .
J gene: TRBJ2-1
CDR3 DNA: TGTGCCAGCAGTCTCCCGGACGCATACAATGAGCAGTTCTTC
CDR3 protein: CASSLPDAYNEQFF

D gene: TRBD2
V gene: TRBV7-9
clone size: .
J gene: TRBJ2-5
CDR3 DNA: TGTGCCAGCAGCTTTGGGCAGGAAGGCGGGGGGACCCAGTACTTC
CDR3 protein: CASSFGQEGGGTQYF

D gene: .
V gene: TRBV18
clone size: few
J gene: TRBJ1-2
CDR3 DNA: TGTGCCAGCTCACTCAAAGGCGTGGGGTTTAACTATGGCTACACCTTC
CDR3 protein: CASSLKGVGFNYGYTF

D gene: TRBD1
V gene: TRBV7-3
clone size: .
J gene: TRBJ1-6
CDR3 DNA: TGTGCCAGCAGCTTGTCCGGGACAGGTGCTTCACCCCTCCACTTT
CDR3 protein: CASSLSGTGASPLHF

D gene: TRBD2
V gene: TRBV9
clone size: .
J gene: TRBJ2-3
CDR3 DNA: TGTGCCAGCACCGCGACTAGCCTTAGCACAGATACGCAGTATTTT
CDR3 protein: CASTATSLSTDTQYF

D gene: .
V gene: TRBV12-5
clone size: .
J gene: TRBJ1-1
CDR3 DNA: TGTGCTAGTGGTTTGGGGGGTAACACTGAAGCTTTCTTT
CDR3 protein: CASGLGGNTEAFF